Detailed here is one T cell receptor beta chain. The CDR3 consists of 15 residues. With V trimmed by 3 bases and J by 7 bases, 11 bases remained unmatched. Germline lookup yields CDR1 SGHVS and CDR2 FQNEAQ. The method was immunoSEQ multiplex PCR; TCRdb's version includes in-frame clones alone and lacks a portion of them. The table records some 81,000 clones, more than 70% of them present only once. These data originate in a study of OX40 agonist ivuxolimab in advanced cancers. Sequencing used CD4+ or CD8+ T cells sorted from blood, obtained in a trial of the OX40 agonist ivuxolimab. The V gene is TRBV7-8, the J gene TRBJ1-1; TRBD1 aligns across 7 bases. The sequence derives from an adult with an advanced solid tumor such as melanoma, head and neck, liver or kidney cancer. Here the CDR3 reads CASSLQAPGQFEAFF. CDR3 coding DNA: TGTGCCAGCAGCTTGCAAGCTCCGGGACAGTTTGAAGCTTTCTTT.